Shown below are 5 T cell receptor beta chains from a single sample sequenced in a study of OX40 agonist ivuxolimab in advanced cancers. Using immunoSEQ multiplex PCR, the repertoire was profiled, and TCRdb retains in-frame clones only, with some absent. Of more than 75,000 clones listed, approximately 80% are singletons. The source was CD4+ or CD8+ T cells sorted from blood, collected in a trial of the OX40 agonist ivuxolimab. Source of these receptors: an adult with an advanced solid tumor such as melanoma, head and neck, liver or kidney cancer.

The chain links TRBV10-1 to TRBJ1-1, with 12 bases identical to TRBD1. Germline V gives CDR1 WNHNN, CDR2 SYGVQD (reference sequence). The CDR3 extends over 15 amino acids. J gave up 5 bases and V 3 bases, and 4 bases lay outside the gene matches. The CDR3 loop is CASSEGTGGETEAFF. CDR3 nucleotide sequence: TGCGCCAGCAGTGAAGGGACAGGGGGCGAGACTGAAGCTTTCTTT.

This clone was seen only once. DNA for the CDR3: TGTGCCACTTCGGGACAGGTAAATGAAAAACTGTTTTTT. It translates to CATSGQVNEKLFF. The V call is TRBV25-1, the J call TRBJ1-4; TRBD1 matches at 8 bases. In germline, CDR1 is MGHDK, CDR2 SYGVNS. The trim removed 10 bases at V and 5 bases at J, leaving 6 bases unmatched. The CDR3 runs to 13 residues. Combining the CDR3 with reference TRBV25-1 and TRBJ1-4 gives the whole variable domain EADIYQTPRYLVIGTGKKITLECSQTMGHDKMYWYQQDPGMELHLIHYSYGVNSTEKGDLSSESTVSRIRTEHFPLTLESARPSHTSQYLCATSGQVNEKLFFGSGTQLSVL.

The rearrangement uses TRBV28 and TRBJ2-7; 8 positions agree with TRBD1. Germline values: CDR1 MDHEN, CDR2 SYDVKM. This CDR3 comprises 15 residues. V dropped 3 bases and J dropped 3; count of bases not matched to a gene: 7. CDR3 coding DNA: TGTGCCAGCAGTTTTGCGGACAGGGAAAACTACGAGCAGTACTTC. Its protein product is CASSFADRENYEQYF.

The chain couples TRBV9 to TRBJ1-3, with 8 nucleotides matching TRBD1. The CDR3 is 14 amino acids. V lost 6 bases and J lost 4; bases outside the gene matches: 6. Germline lookup yields CDR1 SGDLS and CDR2 YYNGEE. This CDR3 reads CASTDRAVGNTIYF. For the CDR3, the DNA is TGTGCCAGCACGGACAGGGCGGTAGGAAACACCATATATTTT.

V and J are TRBV5-1 and TRBJ2-7, with D perhaps being TRBD1 or TRBD2 (5 bases each). This CDR3 spans 15 amino acids. CDR1 SGHRS and CDR2 YFSETQ come from the germline V gene. The V and J ends lost 1 base and 5 bases respectively, with 16 bases between them. The DNA for the CDR3 is TGCGCCAGCAGCTTGCAAACAGGAGGTAGGGACGAGCAGTACTTC. Translating gives CASSLQTGGRDEQYF.